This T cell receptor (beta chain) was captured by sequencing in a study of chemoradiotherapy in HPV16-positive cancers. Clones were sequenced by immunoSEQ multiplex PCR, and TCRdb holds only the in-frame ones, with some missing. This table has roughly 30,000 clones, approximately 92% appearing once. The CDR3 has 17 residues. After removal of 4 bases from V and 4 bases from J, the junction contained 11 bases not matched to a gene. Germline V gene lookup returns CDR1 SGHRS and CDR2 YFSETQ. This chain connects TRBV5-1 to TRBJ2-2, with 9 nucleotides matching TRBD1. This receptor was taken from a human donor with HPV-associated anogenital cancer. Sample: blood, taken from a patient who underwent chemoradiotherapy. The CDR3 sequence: CASSPSPRDRATGELFF. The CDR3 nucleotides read TGCGCCAGCAGCCCAAGCCCTCGGGACAGGGCCACCGGGGAGCTGTTTTTT. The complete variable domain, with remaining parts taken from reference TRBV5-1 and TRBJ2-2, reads KAGVTQTPRYLIKTRGQQVTLSCSPISGHRSVSWYQQTPGQGLQFLFEYFSETQRNKGNFPGRFSGRQFSNSRSEMNVSTLELGDSALYLCASSPSPRDRATGELFFGEGSRLTVL.